This T cell receptor beta chain was identified in a study of shared clonotypes between healthy human individuals. Study-wide findings and caveats: Researchers sampled blood only, noting tissue repertoires likely differ. Non-shared clonotypes had lower generation probabilities than clonotypes shared by all four sorted-subset donors. Richness estimates generally favored naive over memory subsets.

Across several immunoSEQ plates, the genomic DNA of each subset was split evenly. The repertoire was sequenced with immunoSEQ multiplex PCR; TCRdb's copy has only in-frame clones and lacks some. The sample consists of about 680,000 clones, 73% of them appearing once. The germline V gene has CDR1 MDHEN and CDR2 SYDVKM. This CDR3 is 15 amino acids long. Trimming took 5 bases from V and 0 from J, leaving 10 bases between them. A note on this clone: Its antigen is not known.

Sequences were obtained from memory CD4+ T cells sorted from blood. Subset specified: CD45RA-negative fraction. The chain joins TRBV28 to TRBJ1-4; unclear D gene. The receptor was derived from a woman aged 30 to 39 in good health. The CDR3 loop reads CASSPLGATNEKLFF. For the CDR3, the DNA is TGTGCCAGCAGTCCGTTGGGCGCAACTAATGAAAAACTGTTTTTT.